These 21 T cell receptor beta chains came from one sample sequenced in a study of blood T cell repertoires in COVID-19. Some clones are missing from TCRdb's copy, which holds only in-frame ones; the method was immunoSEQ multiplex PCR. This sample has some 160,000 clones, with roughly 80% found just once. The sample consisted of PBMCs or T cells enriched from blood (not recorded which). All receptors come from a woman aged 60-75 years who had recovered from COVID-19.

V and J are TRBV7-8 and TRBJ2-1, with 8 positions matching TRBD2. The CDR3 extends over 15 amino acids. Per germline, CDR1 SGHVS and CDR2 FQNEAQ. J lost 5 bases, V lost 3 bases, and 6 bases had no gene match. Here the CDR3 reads CASSLWLAGNNEQFF. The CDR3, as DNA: TGTGCCAGCAGCTTGTGGCTAGCGGGCAACAATGAGCAGTTCTTC.

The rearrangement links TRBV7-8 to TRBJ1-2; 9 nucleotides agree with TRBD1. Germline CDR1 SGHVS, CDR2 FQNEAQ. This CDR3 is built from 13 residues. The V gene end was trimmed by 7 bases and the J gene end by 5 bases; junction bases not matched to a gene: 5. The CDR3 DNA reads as TGTGCCAGCACTTTAGGGACAGGGTATGGCTACACCTTC. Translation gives CASTLGTGYGYTF.

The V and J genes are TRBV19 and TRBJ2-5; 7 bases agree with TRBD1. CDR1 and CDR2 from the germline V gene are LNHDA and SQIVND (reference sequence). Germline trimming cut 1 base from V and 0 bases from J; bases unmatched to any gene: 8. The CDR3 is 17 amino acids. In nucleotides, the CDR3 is TGTGCCAGTAGTATAGGCTTGATGACAGGGTACCAAGAGACCCAGTACTTC. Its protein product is CASSIGLMTGYQETQYF.

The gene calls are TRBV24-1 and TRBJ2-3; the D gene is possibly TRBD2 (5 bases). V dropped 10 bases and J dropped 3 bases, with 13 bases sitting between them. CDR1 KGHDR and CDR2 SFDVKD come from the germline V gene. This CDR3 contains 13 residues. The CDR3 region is CATGGYKTDTQYF. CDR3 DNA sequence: TGTGCCACTGGCGGGTACAAAACAGATACGCAGTATTTT.

CDR3 coding DNA: TGTGCCTGGAGTGACCTAGCGGTTGGCACAGATACGCAGTATTTT. Translated, it gives CAWSDLAVGTDTQYF. J is TRBJ2-3 and V is TRBV30; 7 positions agree with TRBD2. Germline V gives CDR1 GTSNPN, CDR2 SVGIG (reference sequence). The CDR3 runs 15 residues. With 1 base clipped from V and 1 base from J, the junction kept 5 bases outside the gene matches.

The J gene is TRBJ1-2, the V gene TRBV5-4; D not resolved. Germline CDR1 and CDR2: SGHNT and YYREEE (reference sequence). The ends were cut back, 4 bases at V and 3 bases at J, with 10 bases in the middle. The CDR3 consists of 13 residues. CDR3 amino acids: CASSPDKHYGYTF. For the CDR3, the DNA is TGTGCCAGCAGCCCAGACAAGCACTATGGCTACACCTTC.

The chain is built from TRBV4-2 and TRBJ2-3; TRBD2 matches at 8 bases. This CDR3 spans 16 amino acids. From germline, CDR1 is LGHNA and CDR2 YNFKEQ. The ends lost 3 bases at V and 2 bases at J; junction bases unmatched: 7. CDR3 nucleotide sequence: TGTGCCAGCAGCCAGACAGCGGGGGATCCCACAGATACGCAGTATTTT. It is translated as CASSQTAGDPTDTQYF.

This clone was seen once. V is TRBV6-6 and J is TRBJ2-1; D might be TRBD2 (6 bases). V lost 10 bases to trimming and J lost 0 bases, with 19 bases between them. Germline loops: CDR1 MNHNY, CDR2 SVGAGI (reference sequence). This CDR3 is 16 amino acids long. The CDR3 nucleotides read TGTGCCACCGCCCCTATTGGGCGGGGCTCCTACAATGAGCAGTTCTTC. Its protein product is CATAPIGRGSYNEQFF.

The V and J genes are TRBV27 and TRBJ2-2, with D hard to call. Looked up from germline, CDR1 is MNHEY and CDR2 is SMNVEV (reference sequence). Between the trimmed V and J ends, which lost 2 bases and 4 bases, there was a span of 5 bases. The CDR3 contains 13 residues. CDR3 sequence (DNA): TGTGCCAGCAGTTTACCCGGCACCGGGGAGCTGTTTTTT. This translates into CASSLPGTGELFF.

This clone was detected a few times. The CDR3 spells CASSQVLRSEQYF. The CDR3 DNA follows: TGTGCCAGCAGCCAAGTACTGAGGTCTGAGCAGTACTTC. The chain carries TRBV3-1 (or the pseudogene TRBV3-2) and TRBJ2-7; D uncertain. Germline CDR1 reads LGHDT; CDR2 reads YNNKEL (reference sequence). This CDR3 region has 13 residues. Trimming cost V 1 base and J 7 bases, with 11 bases left between them.

This CDR3 reads CASSPDSGPYEQYF. CDR3 sequence (DNA): TGTGCCAGCAGCCCGGACAGCGGCCCCTACGAGCAGTACTTC. This chain links TRBV6-5 with TRBJ2-7; a possible D gene is TRBD1 (6 bases). The CDR3 is 14 amino acids. With 6 bases removed from V and 2 bases from J, the gap between germline ends came to 14 bases. CDR1 and CDR2 (germline): MNHEY, SVGAGI.

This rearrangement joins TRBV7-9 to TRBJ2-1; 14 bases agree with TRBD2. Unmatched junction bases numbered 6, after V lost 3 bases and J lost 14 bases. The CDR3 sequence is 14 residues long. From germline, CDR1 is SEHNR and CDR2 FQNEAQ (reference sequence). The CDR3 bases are TGTGCCAGCAGCTTGGGGACTAGCGGGGGCCGGGAGTTCTTC. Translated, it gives CASSLGTSGGREFF. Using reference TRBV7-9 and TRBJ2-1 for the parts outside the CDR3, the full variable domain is DTGVSQNPRHKITKRGQNVTFRCDPISEHNRLYWYRQTLGQGPEFLTYFQNEAQLEKSRLLSDRFSAERPKGSFSTLEIQRTEQGDSAMYLCASSLGTSGGREFFGPGTRLTVL.

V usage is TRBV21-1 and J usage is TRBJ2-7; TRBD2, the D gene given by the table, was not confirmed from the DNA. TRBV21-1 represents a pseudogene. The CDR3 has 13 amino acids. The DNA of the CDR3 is TGTGCCAGCAGCAAAGTGGGGGGTGACGAGCAGTACTTC. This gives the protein CASSKVGGDEQYF.

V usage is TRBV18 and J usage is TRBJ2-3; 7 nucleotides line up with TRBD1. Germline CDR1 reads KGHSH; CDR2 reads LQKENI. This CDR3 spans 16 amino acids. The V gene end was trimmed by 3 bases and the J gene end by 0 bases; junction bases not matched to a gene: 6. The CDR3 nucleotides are TGTGCCAGCTCACCTTGGACAGGAATTAGCACAGATACGCAGTATTTT. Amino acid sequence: CASSPWTGISTDTQYF.

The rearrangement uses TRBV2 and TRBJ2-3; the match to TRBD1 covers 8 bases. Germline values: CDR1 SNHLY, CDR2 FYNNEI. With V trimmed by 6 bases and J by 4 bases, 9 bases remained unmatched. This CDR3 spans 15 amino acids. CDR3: CASSAGQGLADTQYF. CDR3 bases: TGTGCCAGCAGCGCAGGACAGGGTTTAGCAGATACGCAGTATTTT. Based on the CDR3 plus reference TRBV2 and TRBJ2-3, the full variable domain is EPEVTQTPSHQVTQMGQEVILRCVPISNHLYFYWYRQILGQKVEFLVSFYNNEISEKSEIFDDQFSVERPDGSNFTLKIRSTKLEDSAMYFCASSAGQGLADTQYFGPGTRLTVL.

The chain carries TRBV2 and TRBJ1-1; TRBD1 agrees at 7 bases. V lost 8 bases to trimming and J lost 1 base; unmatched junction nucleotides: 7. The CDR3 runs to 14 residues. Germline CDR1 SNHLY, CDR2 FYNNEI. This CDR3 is CASFGQGGNTEAFF. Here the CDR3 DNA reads TGTGCCAGCTTTGGCCAGGGGGGGAACACTGAAGCTTTCTTT.

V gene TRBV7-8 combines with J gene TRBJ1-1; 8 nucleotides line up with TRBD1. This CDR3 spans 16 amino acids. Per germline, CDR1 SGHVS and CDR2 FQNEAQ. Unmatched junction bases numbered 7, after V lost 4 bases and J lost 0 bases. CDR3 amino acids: CASSYRTGRLNTEAFF. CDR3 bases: TGTGCCAGCAGCTATCGGACAGGGAGGTTGAACACTGAAGCTTTCTTT.

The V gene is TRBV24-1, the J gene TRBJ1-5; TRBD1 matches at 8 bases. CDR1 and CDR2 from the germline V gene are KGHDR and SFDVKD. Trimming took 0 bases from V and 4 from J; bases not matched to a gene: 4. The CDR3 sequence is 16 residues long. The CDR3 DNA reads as TGTGCCACCAGTGATTTGAGGACAGGGAGGAATCAGCCCCAGCATTTT. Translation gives CATSDLRTGRNQPQHF.

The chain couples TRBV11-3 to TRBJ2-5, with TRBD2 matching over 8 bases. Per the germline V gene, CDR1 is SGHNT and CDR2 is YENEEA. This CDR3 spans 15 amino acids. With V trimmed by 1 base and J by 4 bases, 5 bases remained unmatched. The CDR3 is CASSLAGGHLETQYF. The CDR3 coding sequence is TGTGCCAGCAGCTTAGCGGGGGGGCACTTAGAGACCCAGTACTTC.

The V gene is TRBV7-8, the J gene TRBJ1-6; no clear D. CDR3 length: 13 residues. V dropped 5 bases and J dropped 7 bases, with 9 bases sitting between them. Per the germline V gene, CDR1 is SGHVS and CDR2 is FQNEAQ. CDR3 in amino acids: CASSLQWNSPLHF. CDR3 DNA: TGTGCCAGCAGCCTACAGTGGAATTCACCCCTCCACTTT.

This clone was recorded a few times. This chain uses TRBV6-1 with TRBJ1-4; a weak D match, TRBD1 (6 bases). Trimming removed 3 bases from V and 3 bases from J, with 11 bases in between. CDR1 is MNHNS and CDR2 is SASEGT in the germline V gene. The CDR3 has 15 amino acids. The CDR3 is CASSERGLSNEKLFF. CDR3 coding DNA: TGTGCCAGCAGTGAGAGGGGGTTGTCTAATGAAAAACTGTTTTTT.